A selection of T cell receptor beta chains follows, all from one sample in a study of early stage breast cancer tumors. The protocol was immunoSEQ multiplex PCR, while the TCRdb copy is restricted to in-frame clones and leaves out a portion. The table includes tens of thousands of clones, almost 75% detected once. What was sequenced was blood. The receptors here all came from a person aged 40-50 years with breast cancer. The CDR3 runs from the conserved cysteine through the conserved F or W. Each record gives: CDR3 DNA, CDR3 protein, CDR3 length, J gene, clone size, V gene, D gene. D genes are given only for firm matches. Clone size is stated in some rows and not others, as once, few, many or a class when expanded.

CDR3nt: TGTGCCAGCAGCGAGGGACAGGGGGTCGGCGAGCAGTACTTC
CDR3aa: CASSEGQGVGEQYF
len: 14
j_gene: TRBJ2-7
abundance: few
v_gene: TRBV7-2
d_gene: TRBD1

CDR3nt: TGTGCCAGCAGCCAAGAGGGGGATGTCAATGAGCAGTTCTTC
CDR3aa: CASSQEGDVNEQFF
len: 14
j_gene: TRBJ2-1
abundance: few
v_gene: TRBV4-2
d_gene: .

CDR3nt: TGTGCCAGCAGCCTGAGGGACGGGGGCCCTAATGAAAAACTGTTTTTT
CDR3aa: CASSLRDGGPNEKLFF
len: 16
j_gene: TRBJ1-4
abundance: .
v_gene: TRBV13
d_gene: .

CDR3nt: TGTGCCAGTAGTATCTATGAGGGGGGGGCTGGAGGCTACACCTTC
CDR3aa: CASSIYEGGAGGYTF
len: 15
j_gene: TRBJ1-2
abundance: .
v_gene: TRBV19
d_gene: .

CDR3nt: TGCGCCAGCAGCTTCCACTACACTTCGGATCAGTACTTC
CDR3aa: CASSFHYTSDQYF
len: 13
j_gene: TRBJ2-4
abundance: few
v_gene: TRBV5-1
d_gene: .

CDR3nt: TGTGCCAGCAGCGTAGGGGGAGACCCGAGGGGAGAGACCCAGTACTTC
CDR3aa: CASSVGGDPRGETQYF
len: 16
j_gene: TRBJ2-5
abundance: .
v_gene: TRBV9
d_gene: .

CDR3nt: TGTGCCAGCAGTTTAAGGCAGCAGTCCTCCACAGATACGCAGTATTTT
CDR3aa: CASSLRQQSSTDTQYF
len: 16
j_gene: TRBJ2-3
abundance: .
v_gene: TRBV28
d_gene: .

CDR3nt: TGTGCTACATGGGGACAGGGCTGGCAGCCCCAGCATTTT
CDR3aa: CATWGQGWQPQHF
len: 13
j_gene: TRBJ1-5
abundance: .
v_gene: TRBV19
d_gene: TRBD1

CDR3nt: TGCGCCAGCAGCCAAGTTTGGGGGACGCCCCCGATCTACGAGCAGTACTTC
CDR3aa: CASSQVWGTPPIYEQYF
len: 17
j_gene: TRBJ2-7
abundance: .
v_gene: TRBV4-3
d_gene: .

CDR3nt: TGTGCCAGCAGCGCCGGGGGGCAGGGAACGCGAGAGACCCAGTACTTC
CDR3aa: CASSAGGQGTRETQYF
len: 16
j_gene: TRBJ2-5
abundance: .
v_gene: TRBV28
d_gene: .

CDR3nt: TGTGCCAGCAGCTTAGAGGCAGAGGGGGGGCCCCAGCATTTT
CDR3aa: CASSLEAEGGPQHF
len: 14
j_gene: TRBJ1-5
abundance: .
v_gene: TRBV7-9
d_gene: .

CDR3nt: TGCGCCAGCAGCCAAGTAGGGACTACCACCGGGGAGCTGTTTTTT
CDR3aa: CASSQVGTTTGELFF
len: 15
j_gene: TRBJ2-2
abundance: .
v_gene: TRBV4-3
d_gene: TRBD2

CDR3nt: TGTGCCACCAGTTTAGGGGACCGAAACACCATATATTTT
CDR3aa: CATSLGDRNTIYF
len: 13
j_gene: TRBJ1-3
abundance: .
v_gene: TRBV15
d_gene: .

CDR3nt: TGTGCCAGCAGTCCGGGACCCTGGGGCACTGAAGCTTTCTTT
CDR3aa: CASSPGPWGTEAFF
len: 14
j_gene: TRBJ1-1
abundance: .
v_gene: TRBV27
d_gene: .

CDR3nt: TGTGCCAGCAGTTTCGACACAGATACGCAGTATTTT
CDR3aa: CASSFDTDTQYF
len: 12
j_gene: TRBJ2-3
abundance: .
v_gene: TRBV7-3
d_gene: .

CDR3nt: TGTGCCTGGAGTGTAGGGTTGGATGATGAGCAGTTCTTC
CDR3aa: CAWSVGLDDEQFF
len: 13
j_gene: TRBJ2-1
abundance: .
v_gene: TRBV30
d_gene: .

CDR3nt: TGCGCCAGCAGCGGATCCCCTAGCGCGTCCTACAATGAGCAGTTCTTC
CDR3aa: CASSGSPSASYNEQFF
len: 16
j_gene: TRBJ2-1
abundance: few
v_gene: TRBV4-1
d_gene: .

CDR3nt: TGTGCCAGCAGCTTAGTCCATGAGCAGTTCTTC
CDR3aa: CASSLVHEQFF
len: 11
j_gene: TRBJ2-1
abundance: .
v_gene: TRBV11-2
d_gene: .

CDR3nt: TGTGCCAGCTCACCACAAGGGGGCGAGAATCAGCCCCAGCATTTT
CDR3aa: CASSPQGGENQPQHF
len: 15
j_gene: TRBJ1-5
abundance: .
v_gene: TRBV18
d_gene: TRBD1

CDR3nt: TGTGCCAGCACGGTGTCGAGGACCTACAATGAGCAGTTCTTC
CDR3aa: CASTVSRTYNEQFF
len: 14
j_gene: TRBJ2-1
abundance: .
v_gene: TRBV6-1
d_gene: .

CDR3nt: TGTGCCAGCTCACAAAGCGGGAACCACGAGCAGTACTTC
CDR3aa: CASSQSGNHEQYF
len: 13
j_gene: TRBJ2-7
abundance: .
v_gene: TRBV18
d_gene: TRBD2

CDR3nt: TGCGCCAGCAGCCACCCCAGCGGCTCCTACGAGCAGTACTTC
CDR3aa: CASSHPSGSYEQYF
len: 14
j_gene: TRBJ2-7
abundance: .
v_gene: TRBV4-1
d_gene: .

CDR3nt: TGTGCCAGTAGCGGACAGTCGAACACCGGGGAGCTGTTTTTT
CDR3aa: CASSGQSNTGELFF
len: 14
j_gene: TRBJ2-2
abundance: few
v_gene: TRBV6-5
d_gene: .

CDR3nt: TGTGCCAGCAGTTTCGAGTCCTACTATGGCTACACCTTC
CDR3aa: CASSFESYYGYTF
len: 13
j_gene: TRBJ1-2
abundance: .
v_gene: TRBV28
d_gene: .

CDR3nt: TGCGCCAGCAGCTTGTACGGGAAAAACAATGAGCAGTTCTTC
CDR3aa: CASSLYGKNNEQFF
len: 14
j_gene: TRBJ2-1
abundance: .
v_gene: TRBV5-1
d_gene: .

CDR3nt: TGCAGCGTTGCGGCTAGCGGGAGCCCCGATACGCAGTATTTT
CDR3aa: CSVAASGSPDTQYF
len: 14
j_gene: TRBJ2-3
abundance: .
v_gene: TRBV29-1
d_gene: TRBD2

CDR3nt: TGTGCCAGCAGCTTACGGGGGCGCGGCGAAAAACTGTTTTTT
CDR3aa: CASSLRGRGEKLFF
len: 14
j_gene: TRBJ1-4
abundance: few
v_gene: TRBV7-2
d_gene: .

CDR3nt: TGTGCCAGCCTCAGGGAAGGATCAGATACGCAGTATTTT
CDR3aa: CASLREGSDTQYF
len: 13
j_gene: TRBJ2-3
abundance: .
v_gene: TRBV27
d_gene: .

CDR3nt: TGTGCCAGCAGCTTACTTGGGTTGGTGTCCTACAATGAGCAGTTCTTC
CDR3aa: CASSLLGLVSYNEQFF
len: 16
j_gene: TRBJ2-1
abundance: .
v_gene: TRBV13
d_gene: .

CDR3nt: TGCAGTGCAAAACTAGAGACCCAGTACTTC
CDR3aa: CSAKLETQYF
len: 10
j_gene: TRBJ2-5
abundance: .
v_gene: TRBV20-1
d_gene: .

CDR3nt: TGTGCCAGCAGCTTGCTAGACGACTACAATGAGCAGTTCTTC
CDR3aa: CASSLLDDYNEQFF
len: 14
j_gene: TRBJ2-1
abundance: .
v_gene: TRBV5-6
d_gene: .

CDR3nt: TGTGCCAGCAGCTTAGCGGCGGCAGTTGAGCAGTTCTTC
CDR3aa: CASSLAAAVEQFF
len: 13
j_gene: TRBJ2-1
abundance: .
v_gene: TRBV7-8
d_gene: .

CDR3nt: TGTGCCAGCAGTTTATTGCACCAAGAGACCCAGTACTTC
CDR3aa: CASSLLHQETQYF
len: 13
j_gene: TRBJ2-5
abundance: .
v_gene: TRBV28
d_gene: .

CDR3nt: TGTGCCAGCTCACCAGGGACTAGCAATTTCCACGAGCAGTACTTC
CDR3aa: CASSPGTSNFHEQYF
len: 15
j_gene: TRBJ2-7
abundance: .
v_gene: TRBV18
d_gene: TRBD2

CDR3nt: TGTGCCAGCAGCACCGGGACTAGCGGGAGGGCCGGGACCGGGGAGCTGTTTTTT
CDR3aa: CASSTGTSGRAGTGELFF
len: 18
j_gene: TRBJ2-2
abundance: .
v_gene: TRBV5-4
d_gene: TRBD2

CDR3nt: TGCGCCAGCAGCTTGGCCGGGAGGGCGGGCACAGATACGCAGTATTTT
CDR3aa: CASSLAGRAGTDTQYF
len: 16
j_gene: TRBJ2-3
abundance: .
v_gene: TRBV5-1
d_gene: TRBD2

CDR3nt: TGTGCCATCAGTGGGGGCGGGCTCGGGGCTGACTACGAGCAGTACTTC
CDR3aa: CAISGGGLGADYEQYF
len: 16
j_gene: TRBJ2-7
abundance: .
v_gene: TRBV10-3
d_gene: .

CDR3nt: TGTGCCAGCAGTCTAAAGGAGACCCAGTACTTC
CDR3aa: CASSLKETQYF
len: 11
j_gene: TRBJ2-5
abundance: .
v_gene: TRBV2
d_gene: .

CDR3nt: TGTGCCAGCAGCGAACAGACAGGGGGCGGTCAGCCCCAGCATTTT
CDR3aa: CASSEQTGGGQPQHF
len: 15
j_gene: TRBJ1-5
abundance: .
v_gene: TRBV6-1
d_gene: TRBD1

CDR3nt: TGTGCCAGCAGCTTCTCCGCGGGAGTGGATGAGCAGTTCTTC
CDR3aa: CASSFSAGVDEQFF
len: 14
j_gene: TRBJ2-1
abundance: .
v_gene: TRBV5-5
d_gene: TRBD2

CDR3nt: TGCAGCGGAATGGGATTAGCCTACGAGCAGTACTTC
CDR3aa: CSGMGLAYEQYF
len: 12
j_gene: TRBJ2-7
abundance: .
v_gene: TRBV29-1
d_gene: .

CDR3nt: TGTGCCAGCAGTATCAAGGAATCTGCTGGCTACACCTTC
CDR3aa: CASSIKESAGYTF
len: 13
j_gene: TRBJ1-2
abundance: .
v_gene: TRBV2
d_gene: .

CDR3nt: TGTGCCAGCAGCGGCCGGGACTTTGAAAAACTGTTTTTT
CDR3aa: CASSGRDFEKLFF
len: 13
j_gene: TRBJ1-4
abundance: .
v_gene: TRBV14
d_gene: .

CDR3nt: TGTGCCAGCAGCCCGAGAGGCTTAGACGGCGCAGATACGCAGTATTTT
CDR3aa: CASSPRGLDGADTQYF
len: 16
j_gene: TRBJ2-3
abundance: .
v_gene: TRBV4-2
d_gene: .

CDR3nt: TGTGCCAGCAAACCGGGACAGCTAAGACTCAATGAGCAGTTCTTC
CDR3aa: CASKPGQLRLNEQFF
len: 15
j_gene: TRBJ2-1
abundance: .
v_gene: TRBV2
d_gene: TRBD1

CDR3nt: TGTGCCAGCAGCTCCCTCGCCGGGACAGCACCACCCGAGCAGTACTTC
CDR3aa: CASSSLAGTAPPEQYF
len: 16
j_gene: TRBJ2-7
abundance: medium-sized
v_gene: TRBV11-2
d_gene: TRBD1

CDR3nt: TGTGCCAGTCGGGTGGCTAGCGGGAGTCCAGATACGCAGTATTTT
CDR3aa: CASRVASGSPDTQYF
len: 15
j_gene: TRBJ2-3
abundance: few
v_gene: TRBV19
d_gene: TRBD2

CDR3nt: TGTGCCAGTAGTCACGGACTAGCGGGAACAGATACGCAGTATTTT
CDR3aa: CASSHGLAGTDTQYF
len: 15
j_gene: TRBJ2-3
abundance: .
v_gene: TRBV19
d_gene: TRBD2

CDR3nt: TGTGCCAGCAATTGGGGGGGCGCGGAAGGCTACACCTTC
CDR3aa: CASNWGGAEGYTF
len: 13
j_gene: TRBJ1-2
abundance: .
v_gene: TRBV2
d_gene: .

CDR3nt: TGTGCCAGCAGCTTCAGGGGGTACACTGAAGCTTTCTTT
CDR3aa: CASSFRGYTEAFF
len: 13
j_gene: TRBJ1-1
abundance: .
v_gene: TRBV7-9
d_gene: TRBD1

CDR3nt: TGTGCCAGCTCGAGCACAGATACGCAGTATTTT
CDR3aa: CASSSTDTQYF
len: 11
j_gene: TRBJ2-3
abundance: .
v_gene: TRBV18
d_gene: .

CDR3nt: TGTGCCACCAGCAGGGGCGGAAATAATGAAAAACTGTTTTTT
CDR3aa: CATSRGGNNEKLFF
len: 14
j_gene: TRBJ1-4
abundance: .
v_gene: TRBV15
d_gene: .

CDR3nt: TGTGCCAGCAGCTACAGCGGGAGAGGGACCGGGGAGCTGTTTTTT
CDR3aa: CASSYSGRGTGELFF
len: 15
j_gene: TRBJ2-2
abundance: .
v_gene: TRBV2
d_gene: TRBD2

CDR3nt: TGTGCCAGTAGTGGGGGGTTCTATGGCTACACCTTC
CDR3aa: CASSGGFYGYTF
len: 12
j_gene: TRBJ1-2
abundance: .
v_gene: TRBV19
d_gene: .

CDR3nt: TGTGCCAGCAGCTTAGGACTAGTCGGGGCAGATACGCAGTATTTT
CDR3aa: CASSLGLVGADTQYF
len: 15
j_gene: TRBJ2-3
abundance: .
v_gene: TRBV11-2
d_gene: .

CDR3nt: TGTGCCATCACTCCCGGGACAGGGACGTACGAGCAGTACTTC
CDR3aa: CAITPGTGTYEQYF
len: 14
j_gene: TRBJ2-7
abundance: few
v_gene: TRBV10-3
d_gene: TRBD1

CDR3nt: TGTGCCAGCAGTGATACCCGAGTCGGGGTCACAAATCAGCCCCAGCATTTT
CDR3aa: CASSDTRVGVTNQPQHF
len: 17
j_gene: TRBJ1-5
abundance: .
v_gene: TRBV5-8
d_gene: .